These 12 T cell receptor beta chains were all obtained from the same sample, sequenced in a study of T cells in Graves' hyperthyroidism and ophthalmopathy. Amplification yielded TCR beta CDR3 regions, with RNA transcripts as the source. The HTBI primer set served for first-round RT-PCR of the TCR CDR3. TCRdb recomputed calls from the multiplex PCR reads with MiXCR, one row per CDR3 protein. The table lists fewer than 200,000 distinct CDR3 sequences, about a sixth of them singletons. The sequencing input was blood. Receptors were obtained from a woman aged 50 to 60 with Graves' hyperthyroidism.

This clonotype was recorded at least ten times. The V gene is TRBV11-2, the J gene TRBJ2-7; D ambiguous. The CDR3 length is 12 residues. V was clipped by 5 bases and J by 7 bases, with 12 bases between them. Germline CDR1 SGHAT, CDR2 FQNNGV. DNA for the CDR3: TGTGCCAGCAGCCATGCCAATTATGAGCAGTACTTC. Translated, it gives CASSHANYEQYF.

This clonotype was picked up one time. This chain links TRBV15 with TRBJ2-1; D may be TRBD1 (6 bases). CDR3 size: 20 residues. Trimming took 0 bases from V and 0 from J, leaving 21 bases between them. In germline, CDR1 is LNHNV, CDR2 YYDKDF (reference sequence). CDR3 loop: CATSREGVVDSAGSYNEQFF. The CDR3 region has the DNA TGTGCCACCAGCAGAGAGGGGGTGGTGGACAGTGCGGGCTCCTACAATGAGCAGTTCTTC.

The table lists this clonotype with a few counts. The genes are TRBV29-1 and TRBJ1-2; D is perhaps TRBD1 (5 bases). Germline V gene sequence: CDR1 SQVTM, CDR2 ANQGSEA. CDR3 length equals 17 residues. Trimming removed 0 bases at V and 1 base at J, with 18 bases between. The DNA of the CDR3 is TGCAGCGTTGAAGAGGGCCAGGGATCAAGGTTTAACTATGGCTACACCTTC. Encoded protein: CSVEEGQGSRFNYGYTF.

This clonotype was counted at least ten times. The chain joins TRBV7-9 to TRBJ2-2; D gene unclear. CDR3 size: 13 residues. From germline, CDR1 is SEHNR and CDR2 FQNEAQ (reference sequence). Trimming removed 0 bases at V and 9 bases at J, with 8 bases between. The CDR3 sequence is CASSLAEARELFF. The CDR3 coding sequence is TGTGCCAGCAGCTTAGCAGAGGCCAGGGAGCTGTTTTTT. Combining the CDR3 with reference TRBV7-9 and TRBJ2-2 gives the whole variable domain DTGVSQNPRHKITKRGQNVTFRCDPISEHNRLYWYRQTLGQGPEFLTYFQNEAQLEKSRLLSDRFSAERPKGSFSTLEIQRTEQGDSAMYLCASSLAEARELFFGEGSRLTVL.

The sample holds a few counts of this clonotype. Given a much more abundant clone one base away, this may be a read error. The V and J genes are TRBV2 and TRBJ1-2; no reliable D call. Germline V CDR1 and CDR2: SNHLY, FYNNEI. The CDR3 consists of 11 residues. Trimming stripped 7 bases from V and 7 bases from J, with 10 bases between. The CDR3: CASTAQCGYTF. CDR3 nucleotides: TGTGCCAGCACAGCCCAGTGTGGCTACACCTTC.

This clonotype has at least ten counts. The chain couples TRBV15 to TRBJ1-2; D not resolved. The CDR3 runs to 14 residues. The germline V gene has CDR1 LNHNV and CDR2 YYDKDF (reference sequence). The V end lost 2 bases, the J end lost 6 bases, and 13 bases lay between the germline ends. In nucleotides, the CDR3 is TGTGCCACCAGCAGACTGGGGATTGCCGATGGCTACACCTTC. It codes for CATSRLGIADGYTF.

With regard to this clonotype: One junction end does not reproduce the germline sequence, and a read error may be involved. The CDR3 bases are TGCAGCGGTGAAGGAGAAGACAGGGGTGTAGAGACCCAGTACTTC. It specifies CSGEGEDRGVETQYF. This chain connects TRBV29-1 to TRBJ2-5; 8 bases match TRBD1. Germline V gives CDR1 SQVTM, CDR2 ANQGSEA. This CDR3 comprises 15 residues.

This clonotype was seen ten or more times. The CDR3 nucleotides read TGTGCCAGCAGATTGGGGGTCGGGTCGGGGAGCACTGAAGCTTTCTTT. Translating it yields CASRLGVGSGSTEAFF. The chain is built from TRBV28 and TRBJ1-1, with D tentatively TRBD1 (5 bases). The CDR3 has 16 residues. V was clipped by 6 bases and J by 4 bases, with 21 bases between them. CDR1 MDHEN and CDR2 SYDVKM come from the germline V gene.

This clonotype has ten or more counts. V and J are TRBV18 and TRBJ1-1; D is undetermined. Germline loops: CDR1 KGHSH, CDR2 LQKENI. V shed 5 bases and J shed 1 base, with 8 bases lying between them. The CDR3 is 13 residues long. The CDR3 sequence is CASSSTENTEAFF. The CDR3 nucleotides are TGTGCCAGCTCATCAACAGAGAACACTGAAGCTTTCTTT.

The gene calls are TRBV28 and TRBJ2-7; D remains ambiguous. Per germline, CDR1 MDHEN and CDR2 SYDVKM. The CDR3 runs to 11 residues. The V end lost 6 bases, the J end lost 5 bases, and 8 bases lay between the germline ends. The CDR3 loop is CASRVRDEQYF. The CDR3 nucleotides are TGTGCCAGCAGAGTCCGGGACGAGCAGTACTTC.

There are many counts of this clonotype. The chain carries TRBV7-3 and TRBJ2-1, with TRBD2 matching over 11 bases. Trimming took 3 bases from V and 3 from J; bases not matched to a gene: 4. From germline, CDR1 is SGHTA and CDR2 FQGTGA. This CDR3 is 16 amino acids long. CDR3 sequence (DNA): TGTGCCAGCAGCTTTACCGGGACTAGCGGCTACAATGAGCAGTTCTTC. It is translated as CASSFTGTSGYNEQFF.

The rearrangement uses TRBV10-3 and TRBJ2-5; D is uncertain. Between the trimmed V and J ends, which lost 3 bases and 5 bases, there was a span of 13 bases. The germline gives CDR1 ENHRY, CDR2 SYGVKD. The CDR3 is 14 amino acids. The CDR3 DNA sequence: TGTGCCATCAGTGACGACGTCGGCGCGGAGACCCAGTACTTC. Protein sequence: CAISDDVGAETQYF.